This T cell receptor (beta chain) was documented in a study of tumor and adjacent non-tumor tissue in lung cancer. General study findings and limits: TCR diversity was significantly greater in tumor than normal lung tissue.

No cell sorting was done before RNA was extracted from the tissue. This non-tumor lung sample came from over 3 cm beyond the tumor edge. The CDR3 has 12 amino acids. Germline lookup yields CDR1 GTSNPN and CDR2 SVGIG (reference sequence). The germline V and J ends were trimmed by 4 bases and 10 bases, with 13 bases remaining between them. A modified ARM-PCR protocol with three rounds of nested PCR amplified TCRbeta. From the multiplex PCR reads, TCRdb called clonotypes with MiXCR, one entry per CDR3 protein. Here the sample spans over 80,000 distinct CDR3 sequences, under 80% being singletons. The sample holds many counts of this clonotype. The antigen is not known.

The source material was distant non-tumor lung tissue. This TCR derives from a woman between 45 and 65 years old with non-small cell lung cancer. V is TRBV30 and J is TRBJ2-2, with D hard to call. CDR3: CAWNNLVAELFF. As DNA, the CDR3 is TGTGCCTGGAATAATCTGGTTGCGGAGCTGTTTTTT.